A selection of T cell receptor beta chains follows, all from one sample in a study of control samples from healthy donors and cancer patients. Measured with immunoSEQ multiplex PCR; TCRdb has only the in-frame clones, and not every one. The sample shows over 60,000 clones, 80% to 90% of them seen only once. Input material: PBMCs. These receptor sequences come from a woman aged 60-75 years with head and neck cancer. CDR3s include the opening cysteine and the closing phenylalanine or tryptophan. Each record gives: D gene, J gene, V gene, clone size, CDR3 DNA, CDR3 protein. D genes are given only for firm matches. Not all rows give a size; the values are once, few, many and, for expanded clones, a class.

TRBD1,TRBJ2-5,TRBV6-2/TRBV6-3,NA,TGTGCCAGCAGTCGCGACAGGGGGACGTACTTC,CASSRDRGTYF
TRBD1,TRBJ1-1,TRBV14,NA,TGTGCCAGCAGCCTGAACTCAGGGGGCGAAGCTTTCTTT,CASSLNSGGEAFF
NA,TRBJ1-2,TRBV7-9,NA,TGTGCCAGCAGCTCAGTGGGAGACAGCTACTACACCTTC,CASSSVGDSYYTF
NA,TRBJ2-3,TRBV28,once,TGTGCCAGCAGTCCTACAGGGTCCCACACAGATACGCAGTATTTT,CASSPTGSHTDTQYF
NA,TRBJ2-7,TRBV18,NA,TGTGCCAGCTCACTCACCAGGGAATCTGGCGAGCAGTACTTC,CASSLTRESGEQYF
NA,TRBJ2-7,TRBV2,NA,TGTGCCAGCGACACGGGGCTAAGCTCCTACGAGCAGTACTTC,CASDTGLSSYEQYF
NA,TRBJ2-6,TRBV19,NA,TGTGCCAGTAGTATAAGTCACTCTGGGGCCAACGTCCTGACTTTC,CASSISHSGANVLTF
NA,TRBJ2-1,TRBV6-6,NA,TGTGCCAGCAGCGGTGAGAGCTCCTACAATGAGCAGTTCTTC,CASSGESSYNEQFF
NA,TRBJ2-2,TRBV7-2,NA,TGTGCCAGCAGCTACATGAACACCGGGGAGCTGTTTTTT,CASSYMNTGELFF
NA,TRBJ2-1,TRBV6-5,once,TGTGCCAGCCGAATTTACAATGAGCAGTTCTTC,CASRIYNEQFF
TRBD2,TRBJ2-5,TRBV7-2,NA,TGTGCCAGCAGCCAGGGGACTAGCGGGAAAAGGGAGACCCAGTACTTC,CASSQGTSGKRETQYF
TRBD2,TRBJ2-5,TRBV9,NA,TGTGCCAGCAGCGCGGGACTAGCGGAAGAGACCCAGTACTTC,CASSAGLAEETQYF
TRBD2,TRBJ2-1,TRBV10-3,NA,TGTGCCATCAGTGAAGGGACTAGCGGGAGTGATGAGCAGTTCTTC,CAISEGTSGSDEQFF
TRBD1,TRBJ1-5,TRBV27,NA,TGTGCCAGCAGCATACAGGGGAATCAGCCCCAGCATTTT,CASSIQGNQPQHF
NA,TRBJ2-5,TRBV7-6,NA,TGTGCCAGCAGCTTAGTCGGTGCGGACCAAGAGACCCAGTACTTC,CASSLVGADQETQYF
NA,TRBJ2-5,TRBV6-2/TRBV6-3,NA,TGTGCCAGCAGTTACCAGGAACGCGGGTGGGAGACCCAGTACTTC,CASSYQERGWETQYF
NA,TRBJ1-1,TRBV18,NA,TGTGCCAGCTCACCGGCGGCAGGGAACACTGAAGCTTTCTTT,CASSPAAGNTEAFF
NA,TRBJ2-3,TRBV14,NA,TGTGCCAGCAGCCAAGATGAGAACAGGGTTGTAGATACGCAGTATTTT,CASSQDENRVVDTQYF
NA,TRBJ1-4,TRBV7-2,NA,TGTGCCAGCACTCGAGACAGGAATGAAAAACTGTTTTTT,CASTRDRNEKLFF
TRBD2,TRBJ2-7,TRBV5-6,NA,TGTGCCAGCAGGATAGCGGGAGTATCCTACGAGCAGTACTTC,CASRIAGVSYEQYF
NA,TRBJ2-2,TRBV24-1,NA,TGTGCCACCGGAGGATCCGGGGCCCCCGGGGAGCTGTTTTTT,CATGGSGAPGELFF
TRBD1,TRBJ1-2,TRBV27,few,TGTGCCAGCAGACCACCGACAGGGAGCAACTATGGCTACACCTTC,CASRPPTGSNYGYTF
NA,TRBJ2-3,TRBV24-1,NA,TGTGCCACCAGTCGGACTGGCCAGACGCAGTATTTT,CATSRTGQTQYF
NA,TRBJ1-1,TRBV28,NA,TGTGCCGGAGGCAGCGGGGGGAAGTCTGAAGCTTTCTTT,CAGGSGGKSEAFF
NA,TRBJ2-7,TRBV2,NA,TGTGCCAGCAGTGAATTGTGGACGGGCGAGCAGTACTTC,CASSELWTGEQYF
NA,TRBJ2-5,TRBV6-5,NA,TGTGCCAGCCCGGGGCTCGGAGAGACCCAGTACTTC,CASPGLGETQYF
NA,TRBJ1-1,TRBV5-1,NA,TGCGCCAGCAGCCCGACAGGCGGAGGCACTGAAGCTTTCTTT,CASSPTGGGTEAFF
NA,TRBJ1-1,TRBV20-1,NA,TGCAGTGCTAGTAGGTCCACTGAAGCTTTCTTT,CSASRSTEAFF
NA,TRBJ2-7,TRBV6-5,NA,TGTGCCAGCAGTTACTCTCGGCTGGACGAGCAGTACTTC,CASSYSRLDEQYF
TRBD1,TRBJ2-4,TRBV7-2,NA,TGTGCCAGCAGCTTCCAGGGGGAAAACATTCAGTACTTC,CASSFQGENIQYF
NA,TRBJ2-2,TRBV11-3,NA,TGTGCCAGCAGCTTTGAGGGGACCGGGGAGCTGTTTTTT,CASSFEGTGELFF
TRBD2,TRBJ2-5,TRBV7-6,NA,TGTGCCAGCAGCACCGGCGGGAGGGCCGCCGAGACCCAGTACTTC,CASSTGGRAAETQYF
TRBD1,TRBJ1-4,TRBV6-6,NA,TGTGCCAGCAGAGCGAACAGGGGTGCGGAGAATGAAAAACTGTTTTTT,CASRANRGAENEKLFF
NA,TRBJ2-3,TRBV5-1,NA,TGCGCCAGCAGCTTCCAGGGGAGTAGGTCAGATACGCAGTATTTT,CASSFQGSRSDTQYF
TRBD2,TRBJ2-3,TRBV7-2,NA,TGTGCCAGCAGCTCGACGGGAGGGTTCAGAGATACGCAGTATTTT,CASSSTGGFRDTQYF